The 24 T cell receptor beta chains below all came from one sample that was sequenced in a study of T cells in Graves' hyperthyroidism and ophthalmopathy. Amplification of TCR beta CDR3 regions used RNA as the template. Researchers ran a first-round RT-PCR on the TCR CDR3 using the HTBI primer set. TCRdb reprocessed the multiplex PCR reads with MiXCR, giving one entry per CDR3 protein. The sample lists approximately 600,000 distinct CDR3 sequences; approximately 15% were seen once. Specimen: blood. All receptors derive from a woman under 30 with Graves' ophthalmopathy.

Points on this clonotype: This sequence may be a read error, since a much larger clone differs from it by one base. The rearrangement uses TRBV6-2 or TRBV6-3 and TRBJ1-1; D unclear. V lost 5 bases to trimming and J lost 3 bases, with 34 bases between them. The CDR3 contains 21 residues. The germline CDR1 and CDR2 sequences are MNHEY and SVGEGT. CDR3 residues: CASSPTPQDRRERGGDTEAFF. The DNA for the CDR3 is TGTGCCAGCAGTCCTACGCCTCAAGACCGGCGAGAACGGGGAGGCGACACTGAAGCTTTCTTT.

The chain recombines TRBV10-3 with TRBJ2-3; possibly TRBD2 for D (5 bases). Trimming pared 4 bases from V and 2 bases from J, leaving 13 bases between. The CDR3 runs to 15 residues. Germline CDR1 ENHRY, CDR2 SYGVKD. CDR3 sequence (DNA): TGTGCCATCAGTGTCGGTGCGGGCTACACAGATACGCAGTATTTT. As protein: CAISVGAGYTDTQYF.

The chain couples TRBV7-2 to TRBJ2-7; TRBD2 agrees at 8 bases. This CDR3 comprises 15 residues. With V trimmed by 1 base and J by 2 bases, 4 bases remained unmatched. CDR1 SGHTA and CDR2 FQGNSA come from the germline V gene. The CDR3 spells CASSLEREGAYEQYF. For the CDR3, the DNA is TGTGCCAGCAGCTTAGAACGGGAGGGTGCCTACGAGCAGTACTTC. The full variable domain, in which reference TRBV7-2 and TRBJ2-7 provide the parts outside the CDR3, is GAGVSQSPSNKVTEKGKDVELRCDPISGHTALYWYRQSLGQGLEFLIYFQGNSAPDKSGLPSDRFSAERTGGSVSTLTIQRTQQEDSAVYLCASSLEREGAYEQYFGPGTRLTVT.

This clonotype was observed at least ten times. The rearrangement joins TRBV11-2 to TRBJ2-7; the match to TRBD2 covers 10 bases. The CDR3 sequence is 14 residues long. V lost 3 bases to trimming and J lost 5 bases; unmatched junction nucleotides: 4. Germline CDR1 is SGHAT and CDR2 is FQNNGV. The CDR3 DNA is TGTGCCAGCAGCTTTACAGCGGGAGGGGACGAGCAGTACTTC. This gives the protein CASSFTAGGDEQYF.

This clonotype occurred many times. This chain links TRBV15 with TRBJ2-1; 7 nucleotides line up with TRBD2. Germline trimming cut 0 bases from V and 4 bases from J; bases unmatched to any gene: 9. The CDR3 covers 17 residues. Germline V gene lookup returns CDR1 LNHNV and CDR2 YYDKDF (reference sequence). CDR3 sequence reads: CATSRDLVAGEYNEQFF. CDR3 in DNA: TGTGCCACCAGCAGAGATCTGGTCGCGGGAGAGTACAATGAGCAGTTCTTC.

In its sample, this clonotype was seen many times. V is TRBV7-9 and J is TRBJ1-4, with TRBD1 as a possible D gene (5 bases). Germline CDR1 SEHNR, CDR2 FQNEAQ (reference sequence). The CDR3 contains 15 residues. Trimming took off 5 bases at V and 5 bases at J, with 15 bases between the two ends. In nucleotides, the CDR3 is TGTGCCAGCAGCCTCTCTCGACAGAAGAATGAAAAACTGTTTTTT. This sequence encodes CASSLSRQKNEKLFF.

This clonotype was found many times. The V gene is TRBV6-1, the J gene TRBJ2-7; 10 bases agree with TRBD1. V was pared by 5 bases and J by 0 bases, with 16 bases of the junction left unmatched. Germline CDR1 and CDR2: MNHNS and SASEGT. This CDR3 comprises 19 residues. CDR3 residues: CASSSTPYLRDRGSYEQYF. The DNA for the CDR3 is TGTGCCAGCAGTTCAACACCCTATCTGAGGGACAGGGGCTCCTACGAGCAGTACTTC.

This clonotype came up many times. The chain uses TRBV10-3 and TRBJ2-1, with D perhaps TRBD2 (6 bases). The V end lost 4 bases, the J end lost 1 base, and 14 bases lay between the germline ends. The germline V gene encodes CDR1 ENHRY and CDR2 SYGVKD. The CDR3 consists of 16 residues. This CDR3 reads CAISVIAGPSYNEQFF. The CDR3 DNA follows: TGTGCCATCAGTGTGATTGCGGGACCATCCTACAATGAGCAGTTCTTC.

This clonotype was detected many times. The chain joins TRBV7-8 to TRBJ2-1; 8 bases match TRBD2. The CDR3 runs to 16 residues. From germline, CDR1 is SGHVS and CDR2 FQNEAQ. The ends lost 3 bases at V and 6 bases at J; junction bases unmatched: 10. CDR3 coding DNA: TGTGCCAGCAGCTTCTCCGCGGGACTAGTGAGCAATGAGCAGTTCTTC. This gives the protein CASSFSAGLVSNEQFF.

The chain joins TRBV4-2 to TRBJ2-7; 7 bases map to TRBD2. Trimming took 0 bases from V and 5 from J; bases not matched to a gene: 7. Looked up from germline, CDR1 is LGHNA and CDR2 is YNFKEQ. The CDR3 sequence is 15 residues long. The CDR3: CASSQDPGRANEQYF. The CDR3 coding sequence is TGTGCCAGCAGCCAAGACCCAGGGAGGGCCAACGAGCAGTACTTC.

This clonotype was seen many times. This chain joins TRBV28 and TRBJ2-1; 12 bases fit TRBD2. From germline, CDR1 is MDHEN and CDR2 SYDVKM. V gave up 4 bases and J gave up 4 bases; unmatched junction bases: 5. The CDR3 is made up of 16 amino acids. The CDR3 bases are TGTGCCAGCAGTTCCACTAGCGGGAGGATTTACAATGAGCAGTTCTTC. This codes for CASSSTSGRIYNEQFF.

This clonotype occurred many times. The chain has TRBV10-2 and TRBJ2-5; D remains ambiguous. The CDR3 totals 13 residues. Per the germline V gene, CDR1 is WSHSY and CDR2 is SAAADI. Deletions cut 3 bases from V and 4 bases from J, with 9 bases between. CDR3 bases: TGCGCCAGCAGTGATGACGGACCAGAGACCCAGTACTTC. Amino acid sequence: CASSDDGPETQYF.

The table lists this clonotype with a few counts. Sequence at one end of the junction differs from germline and may be a read error. The rearrangement joins TRBV7-3 to TRBJ2-5; D tentatively fits TRBD1 or TRBD2 (5 bases each). The CDR3 is 13 residues long. Germline values: CDR1 SGHTA, CDR2 FQGTGA. The CDR3 reads CASNPGAQGTQYF. DNA for the CDR3: TGTGCCAGCAACCCCGGGGCCCAAGGGACCCAGTACTTC.

This clonotype turned up a few times. J is TRBJ2-1 and V is TRBV11-2; TRBD2 matches 9 bases. V was pared by 1 base and J by 7 bases, with 8 bases of the junction left unmatched. CDR3 length: 16 amino acids. CDR1 is SGHAT, CDR2 FQNNGV, per germline. DNA for the CDR3: TGTGCCAGCAGCTTAGTGAGGGCGGGAGGGTTTAATGAGCAGTTCTTC. It specifies CASSLVRAGGFNEQFF.

This clonotype was seen ten or more times. V and J are TRBV5-1 and TRBJ2-5; D not resolved. Germline values: CDR1 SGHRS, CDR2 YFSETQ. The CDR3 length is 18 residues. V shed 3 bases and J shed 1 base, with 22 bases lying between them. The DNA for the CDR3 is TGCGCCAGCAGCTCGAACCGTAGGAGCCCCACTCTCCAAGAGACCCAGTACTTC. The encoded protein is CASSSNRRSPTLQETQYF.

This clonotype was found a few times. The chain links TRBV13 to TRBJ2-3; TRBD2 matches 12 bases. Per the germline V gene, CDR1 is PRHDT and CDR2 is FYEKMQ (reference sequence). Trimming at V came to 1 base and at J to 4 bases, leaving 3 bases not matched to a gene. The CDR3 has 16 amino acids. The CDR3 sequence is CASSLALAGGADTQYF. The DNA of the CDR3 is TGTGCCAGCAGCTTAGCGCTAGCGGGAGGGGCAGATACGCAGTATTTT.

This clonotype appeared many times. The V gene is TRBV12-3 or TRBV12-4, the J gene TRBJ2-3; tentatively, D is TRBD1 (5 bases). V dropped 5 bases and J dropped 3 bases, with 18 bases sitting between them. The CDR3 is made up of 16 amino acids. CDR3 protein: CASSPHLRGETDTQYF. In DNA form, the CDR3 reads TGTGCCAGCAGTCCCCACCTAAGGGGCGAGACAGATACGCAGTATTTT.

The table lists this clonotype with many counts. The chain uses TRBV7-2 and TRBJ1-2; weak D call: TRBD1 (6 bases). Per the germline V gene, CDR1 is SGHTA and CDR2 is FQGNSA. The V gene lost 1 base and the J gene lost 4 bases, with 19 bases spanning the gap. The CDR3 runs 17 residues. CDR3 DNA: TGTGCCAGCAGCTTAGGAGGGGGGGCGGGTTGGTCCTATGGCTACACCTTC. Its translation: CASSLGGGAGWSYGYTF.

This clonotype was recorded a few times. The chain carries TRBV28 and TRBJ1-1; no clear D gene. The V gene lost 7 bases and the J gene lost 6 bases, with 21 bases spanning the gap. Per germline, CDR1 MDHEN and CDR2 SYDVKM. The CDR3 runs to 15 residues. The CDR3 region has the DNA TGTGCCAGCAAAAGCCGAGGCGATTTGGTTTCTGAAGCTTTCTTT. Translated: CASKSRGDLVSEAFF.

This clonotype appeared many times. The rearrangement links TRBV2 to TRBJ1-2; D is unclear. The CDR3 length is 12 residues. Germline V gives CDR1 SNHLY, CDR2 FYNNEI. Trimming took 10 bases from V and 8 from J, leaving 17 bases between them. In DNA form, the CDR3 reads TGTGCCATCGATCGCAGCGAATTCGGCTACACCTTC. Translation: CAIDRSEFGYTF.

This clonotype has a count of ten or more. The chain combines TRBV2 with TRBJ2-4, with TRBD1 matching 8 bases. The CDR3 has 14 amino acids. The ends lost 7 bases at V and 9 bases at J; junction bases unmatched: 11. In germline, CDR1 is SNHLY, CDR2 FYNNEI. The CDR3 nucleotides read TGTGCCAGCAATTACGGGACAGGCGGCGGCATTCAGTACTTC. This codes for CASNYGTGGGIQYF.

This clonotype appeared many times. The V gene is TRBV12-3 or TRBV12-4, the J gene TRBJ2-1; TRBD2 agrees at 9 bases. The CDR3 runs to 17 residues. The trim removed 5 bases at V and 5 bases at J, leaving 13 bases unmatched. The CDR3 region is CASSTFARLAGNNEQFF. The CDR3 DNA sequence: TGTGCCAGCAGTACATTTGCCCGGCTAGCGGGAAACAATGAGCAGTTCTTC.

This clonotype was seen a handful of times. The chain uses TRBV6-5 and TRBJ2-7; D is uncertain. Trimming pared 2 bases from V and 3 bases from J, leaving 8 bases between. Looked up from germline, CDR1 is MNHEY and CDR2 is SVGAGI. The CDR3 runs 13 residues. The CDR3 sequence is CASSYDGLYEQYF. CDR3 nucleotides: TGTGCCAGCAGTTACGATGGGCTCTACGAGCAGTACTTC.

This clonotype was seen more than once but under ten times. V usage is TRBV28 and J usage is TRBJ1-1, with TRBD1 identical over 7 bases. The CDR3 covers 14 residues. Losses at the gene ends were 6 bases for V and 4 bases for J; bases not matched to a gene: 8. CDR1 and CDR2 (germline): MDHEN, SYDVKM. For the CDR3, the DNA is TGTGCCAGCAGATCGGGACAGAGGCTCACTGAAGCTTTCTTT. Translating it yields CASRSGQRLTEAFF.